This TCR beta chain was profiled in a study of T cell responses to AZD1222 COVID-19 vaccine. Study-wide findings and caveats: White British people made up most donors, females outnumbered males, and clonal diversity was possibly underestimated.

The CDR3 sequence is 12 residues long. The ends were cut back, 1 base at V and 3 bases at J, with 3 bases in the middle. Germline V gives CDR1 LGHDT, CDR2 YNNKEL (reference sequence). A note on this clone: Its target is unknown.

This table comes from immunoSEQ multiplex PCR, and its TCRdb copy is limited to in-frame clones, with some not included. This sample has about 55,000 clones, with nearly 90% found just once. This rearrangement joins TRBV3-1 (or the pseudogene TRBV3-2) to TRBJ1-2; D ambiguous. Sequenced material: peripheral blood, taken on day 0 of AZD1222 vaccination. This sequence was found in an adult in good health. Here the CDR3 DNA reads TGTGCCAGCAGCCAAGGGCACTATGGCTACACCTTC. Protein: CASSQGHYGYTF.